Sequencing of this T cell receptor (beta chain) was carried out in a study of cytomegalovirus exposure and HLA in healthy donors. Points from the study as a whole: Follow-up analysis later connected one missense variant in DCLRE1C with trimming of TCR beta V- and J-genes. It was reported that TCR beta sequences correctly inferred the HLA-A and HLA-B alleles for most subjects.

The CDR3 contains 15 residues. Germline loops: CDR1 MDHEN, CDR2 SYDVKM. V lost 3 bases and J lost 4; bases outside the gene matches: 8. Primers for the PCR totalled 60 Vbeta and 13 Jbeta. Produced via immunoSEQ multiplex PCR; TCRdb's table is partial and in-frame only. The repertoire includes around 67,000 clones, more than 75% of them detected once, and roughly 7.8% sits in the top ten. To note about this clone: Its target is unknown.

The chain is built from TRBV28 and TRBJ2-5; 7 nucleotides match TRBD2. This clonotype was sampled from a man younger than 30 in good health and CMV-seropositive. Sequencing input: PBMCs. The CDR3 DNA reads TGTGCCAGCAGTTTCGGGGCGGGAGCCGGAGAGACCCAGTACTTC. Translating it yields CASSFGAGAGETQYF.